This T cell receptor (beta chain) is from a study of T-cell memory formation after mild COVID-19. This CDR3 comprises 14 residues. Germline CDR1 and CDR2: SGDLS and YYNGEE. V lost 6 bases and J 1 base, leaving 13 bases between the germline ends. Via MiXCR, TCRdb re-called the 5' RACE reads, giving one row per CDR3 protein. Counted here are 200,000 to 300,000 distinct CDR3 sequences, around 17% occurring once; the ten biggest clones make up roughly a fifth. This clonotype was seen a handful of times. Its specificity is not known. Overall study findings and caveats: Clones that contracted from day 15 to 85 had balanced CD4/CD8; later expanders were CD4+ biased.

Sequences were obtained from PBMCs or a T cell subset sorted from them (not recorded which). This sequence joins TRBV9 and TRBJ1-1; maybe TRBD1 (6 bases). The receptor was isolated from a man aged 18 to 35 who had mild COVID-19 (a few samples of this study predate the infection). Cell type and time point are not known. In DNA, the CDR3 is TGTGCCAGCAACCCTCAGGGGCCGAACACTGAAGCTTTCTTT. Residues: CASNPQGPNTEAFF.